The entry that follows covers one T cell receptor beta chain sequence. What it binds is not known. This sample stems from a study of CD8+ T cells in alopecia areata. Whole-study context: Those patients who were treated received oral tofacitinib, which was given at 5 to 10 mg twice daily for moderate-to-severe alopecia areata. Among treated patients, severity was scored by affected scalp area percentage. Study-wide results and caveats: The study found TCR sharing across patients less clear than in mice, possibly for HLA reasons. Scalp clonality, along with expanded CD8+ clones among the top 100, was significantly decreased by tofacitinib.

CDR1 is MDHEN and CDR2 is SYDVKM in the germline V gene. This CDR3 spans 14 amino acids. The V segment lost 4 bases and the J segment 8 bases; nucleotides outside the gene matches: 4. Treatment given: oral pan-JAK inhibitor, 5-10 mg twice daily. cDNA prepared by RNA extraction and subsequent reverse transcription served as the template for sequencing. Profiled with immunoSEQ multiplex PCR; TCRdb holds only in-frame clones, not every one. The sample records a few hundred thousand clones, around two fifths being singletons. This receptor was obtained from a human donor with alopecia areata. The chain couples TRBV28 to TRBJ1-4; 10 nucleotides match TRBD1. Sequenced here: CD4+ T cells sorted from blood, sampled at roughly week 30, from a patient treated with tofacitinib. The CDR3 sequence is CASSSLGQGEKLFF. CDR3 nucleotide sequence: TGTGCCAGCAGTTCGCTGGGACAGGGGGAAAAACTGTTTTTT.